Listed here is a single T cell receptor (beta chain). Which antigen it targets is not known. No much larger clone exists at a distance of one base, and base qualities are not known. This entry is derived from a study of early T cells in non-severe SARS-CoV-2 infection (dated by TCRdb to the early 2020s). With respect to the entire study: TCR sequencing used bulk RNA from unsorted whole blood, so alpha and beta chains could not be paired. The study at large found these results: VDJdb matching was skewed toward anti-spike CD8 responses and likely underestimated virus-specific expansions by missing private and CD4 specificities.

Library preparation was by 5' RACE. The listed sequencing device is NextSeq 500. The TCR library protocol attached unique molecular identifiers to individual cDNA molecules to correct for sequencing error and PCR bias. Both TCR alpha and beta chains were sequenced, and tight co-correlation was observed between alpha and beta sequence abundances in each sample. Regarding the original processing steps: Decombinator V4 was used to annotate TCR sequences for V gene, J gene and CDR3. TCRs were defined as expanded if a significant change between any two time points was detected under a Poisson model with p below 0.0001. TCR abundances were normalised to the total number of TCRs sequenced per sample and were expressed as counts per million. MAIT TCRs were defined by TRAV1-2 paired with TRAJ12, TRAJ20 or TRAJ33, and iNKT TCRs by TRAV10 paired with TRAJ18. VDJdb, accessed 1 November 2021, was searched for CMV, EBV and SARS-CoV-2 annotated TCRs, excluding TCRs annotated for multiple antigens. Starting from the raw public reads, TCRdb applied fastp trimming at Q25, assembled clones with MiXCR and retained in-frame beta chains. Every entry covers one CDR3 protein and lists the most common genes and DNA from its rows. Clone size and V and J calls follow TCRdb, not the original study. The sample data list 65,000 to 95,000 distinct CDR3 sequences, and 12% of these were observed just once. In total, the top ten clones hold 15% of the sample.

For this chain, trimming is 7 bases at the V end and 4 bases at the J end, and the number of junction bases without a gene match is 11. From the germline V gene, CDR1 is MNHEY and CDR2 is SVGEGT. Including cysteine and phenylalanine, the CDR3 has 16 amino acids. Of all the DNA, just the CDR3 is kept, 48 bases in frame from base 1. The study was a case-control design nested within a healthcare worker cohort in London, UK, with weekly nasopharyngeal swab PCR tests and blood sampling. Between 23 and 31 March 2020, the week of the UK lockdown, healthcare workers were enrolled and then followed up weekly for as long as 16 weeks.

The source of this sequence is an adult who was a healthcare worker with PCR-confirmed SARS-CoV-2 infection or an uninfected control (not recorded which). The donor label of this sample is uncertain. The starting material was whole blood, obtained at baseline. The rearrangement joined TRBV6-2 or TRBV6-3 to TRBJ2-7; TRBD2 aligns with 12 central bases. The CDR3 region: CASTQPGLAGGYEQYF. The DNA sequence follows: TGTGCCAGCACTCAACCCGGGCTAGCGGGAGGGTACGAGCAGTACTTC.